This record looks at one T cell receptor beta chain sequence and its context. Its antigen is currently unknown. The CDR3 covers 16 residues. V was clipped by 0 bases and J by 8 bases, with 17 bases between them. The germline V gene encodes CDR1 MNHEY and CDR2 SVGAGI. At least 3 on the Clinical Activity Score was recorded for ophthalmopathy patients, who also had NOSPECS grade at least 4 and duration under 3 months. The data were taken from a study of T cells in Graves' hyperthyroidism and ophthalmopathy. General observations from the study: Ophthalmopathy could be told apart from stable hyperthyroidism with a 13 V-J model.

TCR beta CDR3 sequences were amplified from RNA transcripts. First-round RT-PCR with HTBI primers amplified the TCR CDR3 region. TCRdb passed the multiplex PCR reads through MiXCR, listing each CDR3 protein once. The repertoire holds about 500,000 distinct CDR3 sequences, with more than 15% as singletons. Sequencing was performed on blood. The rearrangement links TRBV6-5 to TRBJ2-1; tentative D call: TRBD1 (5 bases). The receptor was isolated from a woman in her thirties with Graves' ophthalmopathy. The CDR3 DNA reads as TGTGCCAGCAGTTACTCGAAAGGGGTTAGCAGGGATGAGCAGTTCTTC. It yields the protein CASSYSKGVSRDEQFF.